This T cell receptor beta chain was obtained from a study of early T cells in non-severe SARS-CoV-2 infection. About the study: The study sequenced bulk RNA from unsorted whole blood, with chains unpaired.

Study results and caveats: Clonotype matching in VDJdb favored anti-spike CD8 responses and did not capture private and CD4 specificities.

In this sample, this clonotype turned up a few times. The antigen is unknown. The TCR library protocol attached unique molecular identifiers to the individual cDNA molecules. TCRdb re-derived calls from the 5' RACE reads in MiXCR, one entry per CDR3 protein. The sample lists roughly 110,000 distinct CDR3 sequences, roughly 10% occurring once. V was shortened by 0 bases and J by 5 bases, with 7 bases between the two germline ends. This CDR3 has 13 amino acids. Germline V gene lookup returns CDR1 LGHNA and CDR2 YSLEER. This receptor was obtained from an adult who was a healthcare worker with PCR-confirmed SARS-CoV-2 infection or an uninfected control (not recorded which). The chain joins TRBV4-3 to TRBJ2-5; D unresolved. Sequencing was performed on whole blood. CDR3 loop: CASSQDLDETQYF. The CDR3 nucleotides are TGCGCCAGCAGCCAAGACCTTGACGAGACCCAGTACTTC.